One TCR beta chain is described in this entry. Its specificity is unknown. These data belong to a study of T-cell memory formation after mild COVID-19. Trimming at V came to 7 bases and at J to 5 bases, leaving 8 bases not matched to a gene. This CDR3 spans 15 amino acids. Study results and limitations: Within pre-infection memory, some responding clones were found, suggesting cross-reactive memory joined.

TCRdb itself ran the 5' RACE reads through MiXCR, one entry per CDR3 protein. This sample has 190,000 or so distinct CDR3 sequences, with 20% to 25% found just once. This rearrangement joins TRBV12-3 or TRBV12-4 to TRBJ2-2; the match to TRBD1 covers 9 bases. What was sequenced was PBMCs or a T cell subset sorted from them (not recorded which). This receptor was obtained from an adult woman who had mild COVID-19 (a few samples of this study predate the infection). Cell type and time point are not known. This chain's CDR3 is CASTPWGQGTGELFF. CDR3 sequence (DNA): TGTGCCAGCACCCCATGGGGACAGGGTACCGGGGAGCTGTTTTTT.